The rows below give T cell receptor beta chains drawn from one sample of a study of blood T cells in healthy people across ages. In TCRdb, the 5' RACE reads were re-called with MiXCR into one record per CDR3 protein. The sample records hundreds of thousands of distinct CDR3 sequences, approximately 40% being singletons. Sequenced: blood. The receptor set was obtained from a man older than 75 in good health. Each CDR3 is given with its conserved first and last residue.

TRBV12-3/TRBV12-4 | CASSFSTKGDSYNEQFF
TRBV19 | CVSTGQAFGYTF
TRBV5-1 | CASSFLATNTGELFF
TRBV3-1 | CASSQQGQGYEQYF
TRBV20-1 | CSASGTGGRTDMQYF
TRBV30 | CAWGQETQYF
TRBV7-9 | CASNTGDLTTDTQYF
TRBV25-1 | CASSDVDTEAFF
TRBV4-3 | CASSQGQGSGEQFF
TRBV7-2 | CASRPGTGAEQYF
TRBV14 | CASSRSRDRGDNEQFF
TRBV20-1 | CSTTGGGRSSQYF
TRBV29-1 | CSVADTYTTDTQYF
TRBV13 | CASSFLGDLGRGYTF
TRBV3-1 | CASSLRDRGPGFTLNTEAFF